This T cell receptor beta chain was retrieved from a study of CD8+ T cells in alopecia areata. Study overall: The drug, oral tofacitinib, was given to treated patients at 5 to 10 mg twice daily. Patients in the study were on tofacitinib for 6 to 18 months, then off it for 6 months. Study-level points and caveats: With patients, TCR sharing proved less clear than in mice, a difference possibly related to HLA.

On this clone itself: No antigen is known for it.

Sequencing templates came from extracted RNA that was reverse transcribed into cDNA. Sequencing was performed with immunoSEQ multiplex PCR; in TCRdb, only in-frame clones are kept and a portion is missing. The sample records about 140,000 clones, roughly 53% being singletons. Obtained from alopecia areata patients were lesional scalp punch biopsies along with peripheral blood. This material consisted of CD4+ T cells sorted from blood, taken at week 0. The source of this sequence is a human donor with alopecia areata.

This CDR3 is CASSLSGRYTF. The CDR3 DNA reads as TGTGCCAGCAGCTTAAGTGGCCGCTACACCTTC. J is TRBJ1-2 and V is TRBV5-6; D is ambiguous. V shed 2 bases and J shed 9 bases, with 8 bases lying between them. Germline lookup yields CDR1 SGHDT and CDR2 YYEEEE. This CDR3 is built from 11 residues.